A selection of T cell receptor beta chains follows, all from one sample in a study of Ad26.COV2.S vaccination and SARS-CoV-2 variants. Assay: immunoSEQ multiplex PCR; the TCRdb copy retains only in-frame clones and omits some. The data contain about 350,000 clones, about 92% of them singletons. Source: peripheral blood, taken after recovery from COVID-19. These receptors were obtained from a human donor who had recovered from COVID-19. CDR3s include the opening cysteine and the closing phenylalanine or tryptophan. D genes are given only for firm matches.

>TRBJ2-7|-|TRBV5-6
CASSSGDRPYEQYF
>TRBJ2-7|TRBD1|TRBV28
CASSPLTGGLIYEQYF
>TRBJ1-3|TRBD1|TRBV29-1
CSVVDRGTGNTIYF
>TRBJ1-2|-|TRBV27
CASSLTGNYGYTF
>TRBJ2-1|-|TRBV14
CASSQVFGNEQFF
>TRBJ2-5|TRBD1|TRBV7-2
CASSLAGQGEETQYF
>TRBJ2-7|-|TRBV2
CASTQGLARGEQYF
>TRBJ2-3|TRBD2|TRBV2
CAGERGGGDTQYF
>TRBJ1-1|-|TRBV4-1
CASSQYYGGPGTEAFF
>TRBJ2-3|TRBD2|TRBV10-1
CASSEGTSSTDTQYF
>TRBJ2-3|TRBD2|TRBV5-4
CASAPGLAADTQYF
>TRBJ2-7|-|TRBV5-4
CASSPSGTATYEQYF
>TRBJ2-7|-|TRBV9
CASSSRGDYEQYF
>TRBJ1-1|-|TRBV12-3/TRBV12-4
CASSLLPLEAFF
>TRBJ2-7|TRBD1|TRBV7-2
CASSLGQGVYEQYF
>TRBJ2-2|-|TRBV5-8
CASSLGQRAVVFF
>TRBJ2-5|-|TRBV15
CATATAPRETQYF
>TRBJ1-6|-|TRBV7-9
CASSSTAKSSYNSPLHF
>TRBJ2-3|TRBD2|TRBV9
CASSPGASGPTDTQYF
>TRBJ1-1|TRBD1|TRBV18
CASSPPGTGVKNTEAFF
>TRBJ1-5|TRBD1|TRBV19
CASKGQGGGGNQPQHF